This T cell receptor (beta chain) was identified in a study of blood T cell repertoires in COVID-19. Study overall: Some COVID-19 samples were acute and others convalescent; all came from the United States, Italy and Spain. The analysed material was cDNA or gDNA that came from T cells, B-cell-depleted T cells, or PBMCs.

CDR1 SQVTM and CDR2 ANQGSEA come from the germline V gene. This CDR3 spans 13 amino acids. The ends were cut back, 4 bases at V and 2 bases at J, with 6 bases in the middle. Methods used by the authors: Amplification from reference gene primers served as the basis for estimated nucleated cell counts. Clones were sequenced by immunoSEQ multiplex PCR, and TCRdb holds only the in-frame ones, with some missing. That table gives V, J and clone size, and the DNA gave D and trimming. There are over 200,000 clones in the sample; 84% occur only once, and about a sixth lies in the top ten. This clone was seen only a few times.

This TCR was recovered from a woman over 75 with active or convalescent COVID-19. The chain links TRBV29-1 to TRBJ2-6; possible D gene TRBD2, 6 bases. The material sequenced was peripheral blood. The CDR3 loop reads CSVGGAGANVLTF. Here the CDR3 DNA reads TGCAGCGTTGGGGGGGCTGGGGCCAACGTCCTGACTTTC.